These 10 T cell receptor beta chains originate from one sample sequenced in a study of T cells after yellow fever vaccination. Each CDR3 protein gets one entry after TCRdb re-called the 5' RACE reads with MiXCR. The table includes approximately 150,000 distinct CDR3 sequences, roughly a tenth detected once. The sample consisted of CD8+ T cells sorted from PBMCs, taken 45 days after the yellow fever booster vaccination. The source is a man aged 18-30 years who received the YFV17D yellow fever vaccine.

This clonotype was picked up many times. The J gene is TRBJ2-7, the V gene TRBV7-9, with D perhaps TRBD1 or TRBD2 (5 bases each). V shed 1 base and J shed 7 bases, with 17 bases lying between them. The germline gives CDR1 SEHNR, CDR2 FQNEAQ (reference sequence). The CDR3 length is 15 residues. The CDR3 coding sequence is TGTGCCAGCAGCTTAGACGGGGCGGCCTCGAGAGAGCAGTACGTC. The encoded protein is CASSLDGAASREQYV.

CDR3 sequence reads: CASSPGHTQYF. The CDR3 DNA reads TGTGCCAGCAGCCCGGGACATACGCAGTATTTT. The chain employs TRBV7-2 and TRBJ2-3; D is perhaps TRBD1 or TRBD2 (5 bases each). Deletions cut 5 bases from V and 7 bases from J, with 7 bases between. Germline CDR1 is SGHTA and CDR2 is FQGNSA. The CDR3 contains 11 residues.

The sample holds a few counts of this clonotype. The V gene is TRBV3-1, the J gene TRBJ1-4, with a possible D match to TRBD1 (5 bases). Trimming removed 4 bases at V and 13 bases at J, with 13 bases between. The CDR3 totals 12 residues. CDR1 is LGHDT and CDR2 is YNNKEL in the germline V gene (reference sequence). CDR3 in DNA: TGTGCCAGCAGCCCTGGTTTGGGGGGACTGTTTTTT. This encodes CASSPGLGGLFF.

This clonotype was observed a handful of times. The chain carries TRBV6-2 or TRBV6-3 and TRBJ2-7, with D tentatively TRBD2 (5 bases). CDR1 is MNHEY and CDR2 is SVGEGT in the germline V gene. This CDR3 has 14 residues. V dropped 5 bases and J dropped 7 bases, with 18 bases sitting between them. The CDR3 here is CASSPDSAGGEQYF. DNA for the CDR3: TGTGCCAGCAGTCCCGACTCCGCTGGAGGTGAGCAGTACTTC.

This clonotype was detected a few times. The chain employs TRBV2 and TRBJ2-3, with 9 bases identical to TRBD2. CDR1 and CDR2 from the germline V gene are SNHLY and FYNNEI. With V trimmed by 6 bases and J by 2 bases, 9 bases remained unmatched. The length of the CDR3 is 16 residues. CDR3 loop: CASSPIAGEHTDTQYF. The DNA for the CDR3 is TGTGCCAGCAGCCCCATAGCGGGGGAGCACACAGATACGCAGTATTTT.

This clonotype appeared a few times. V is TRBV14 and J is TRBJ1-4; D is unresolved. V lost 3 bases and J 16 bases, leaving 21 bases between the germline ends. The CDR3 totals 14 residues. Germline CDR1 SGHDN, CDR2 FVKESK. The CDR3 region is CASSHFLVSPPPFF. The DNA for the CDR3 is TGTGCCAGCAGCCACTTCCTTGTATCTCCTCCCCCGTTTTTT.

The chain joins TRBV6-5 to TRBJ2-1, with 7 bases identical to TRBD2. This CDR3 has 12 amino acids. V lost 8 bases, J lost 9 bases, and 7 bases stayed unmatched. Germline V gene data show CDR1 as MNHEY and CDR2 as SVGAGI. This CDR3 reads CASGGGIGEQFF. The CDR3 DNA is TGTGCCAGCGGGGGGGGGATAGGTGAGCAGTTCTTC.

Only a few counts were recorded for this clonotype. The J gene is TRBJ2-5, the V gene TRBV4-1; D tentatively fits TRBD1 or TRBD2 (6 bases each). The CDR3 runs to 16 residues. Germline V lookup: CDR1 MGHRA, CDR2 YSYEKL. The V and J ends lost 1 base and 3 bases respectively, with 15 bases between them. CDR3 sequence: CASSQGRGRLEETQYF. The CDR3 DNA reads as TGCGCCAGCAGCCAAGGGAGGGGGAGGCTAGAAGAGACCCAGTACTTC.

The chain employs TRBV7-6 and TRBJ2-5; 11 bases are shared with TRBD2. Germline V gene data show CDR1 as SGHVS and CDR2 as FNYEAQ. CDR3 length: 19 amino acids. V was pared by 4 bases and J by 0 bases, with 13 bases of the junction left unmatched. CDR3 coding DNA: TGTGCCAGCAGCTCTGGGGCTAGCGGGGGGTCCCGGTACCAAGAGACCCAGTACTTC. This translates into CASSSGASGGSRYQETQYF.

A few counts support this clonotype. The gene calls are TRBV20-1 and TRBJ2-7, with 7 bases aligning to TRBD2. The CDR3 contains 16 residues. Germline trimming cut 1 base from V and 2 bases from J; bases unmatched to any gene: 11. The germline V gene has CDR1 DFQATT and CDR2 SNEGSKA (reference sequence). The CDR3 coding sequence is TGCAGTGCTAGAGTCTTCGGGGAGGGTAGCCCCTACGAGCAGTACTTC. It specifies CSARVFGEGSPYEQYF.